Listed below are T cell receptor beta chains from one sample, sequenced in a study of blood T cell repertoires in COVID-19. The repertoire was sequenced with immunoSEQ multiplex PCR; TCRdb's copy has only in-frame clones and lacks some. The data hold 150,000 to 200,000 clones, with about 80% observed a single time. Sample: peripheral blood. The receptors come from a woman older than 75 with acute or convalescent COVID-19. Both conserved end residues are part of each CDR3.

CDR3aa: CASSYSGRQAYGYTF
len: 15
v_gene: TRBV6-5

CDR3aa: CASSALRAGAGGEQYF
len: 16
v_gene: TRBV5-6

CDR3aa: CASSLESGGGGTQYF
len: 15
v_gene: TRBV7-6

CDR3aa: CASSEGQRSFSSSYNSPLHF
len: 20
v_gene: TRBV6-1

CDR3aa: CASSDSGSPTDTQYF
len: 15
v_gene: TRBV6-4

CDR3aa: CASSPRTGSSYEQYF
len: 15
v_gene: TRBV5-1

CDR3aa: CASSLLVFSGGQNTGELFF
len: 19
v_gene: TRBV11-2

CDR3aa: CASSLPSVNADTQYF
len: 15
v_gene: TRBV5-1

CDR3aa: CASSEVRTGNEAFF
len: 14
v_gene: TRBV6-1

CDR3aa: CASKEGTGLDEQYF
len: 14
v_gene: TRBV2

CDR3aa: CAWSRQFEAFF
len: 11
v_gene: TRBV30

CDR3aa: CASSGKTSESWGEQFF
len: 16
v_gene: TRBV7-2

CDR3aa: CASSNTGSLYGYTF
len: 14
v_gene: TRBV6-5

CDR3aa: CASSLDPGGEKSYNSPLHF
len: 19
v_gene: TRBV5-1

CDR3aa: CASGRGTTGANVLTF
len: 15
v_gene: TRBV28

CDR3aa: CASSLGAGLAFF
len: 12
v_gene: TRBV12-3/TRBV12-4

CDR3aa: CASSLDGLAYVNEQFF
len: 16
v_gene: TRBV7-2

CDR3aa: CAIRPWGEAEAFF
len: 13
v_gene: TRBV10-3

CDR3aa: CASSQDERQVLKRGYTF
len: 17
v_gene: TRBV4-1

CDR3aa: CASTRTAQTYNEQFF
len: 15
v_gene: TRBV19